This paragraph reports one TCR beta chain. Its antigen remains unknown. The donors were part of the validation cohort of 95 to 150 subjects. That cohort was separate from the first cohort, which comprised some 670 subjects. The data were obtained in a study of cytomegalovirus exposure and HLA in healthy donors. The assay was immunoSEQ multiplex PCR, and TCRdb's table has in-frame clones only and misses some. The table records approximately 210,000 clones, 85% to 90% of them present only once. General study findings and limits: Subsequent analysis revealed that first-cohort TCR clusters tended to co-occur in the roughly 120 validation repertoires.

The clonotype comes from a woman aged 18-29 years in good health and CMV-seronegative. Sequencing was done on a sample of PBMCs.

CDR3 in DNA: TGCAGCGTATCTAGCGGAAGCACAGATACGCAGTATTTT. Amino acids: CSVSSGSTDTQYF. This chain joins TRBV29-1 and TRBJ2-3; 7 bases map to TRBD2. V shed 6 bases, J shed 0 bases, and the junction held 3 bases outside the gene matches. This CDR3 spans 13 amino acids. Germline V CDR1 and CDR2: SQVTM, ANQGSEA.